These 4 T cell receptor beta chains were all obtained from the same sample, sequenced in a study of CD8+ T cells in alopecia areata. Treatment defined: oral pan-JAK inhibitor, 5-10 mg twice daily. It was cDNA, reverse transcribed from extracted RNA, that served as the sequencing template. Sequencing was performed with immunoSEQ multiplex PCR; in TCRdb, only in-frame clones are kept and a portion is missing. This sample has about 120,000 clones, with around 50% found just once. Material: CD8+ T cells sorted from blood, obtained at week 24, from a patient treated with tofacitinib. These receptors originate from a human donor with alopecia areata.

This rearrangement joins TRBV5-6 to TRBJ2-2, with D perhaps assigned TRBD1 or TRBD2 (5 bases each). Deletions cut 5 bases from V and 0 bases from J, with 11 bases between. The CDR3 consists of 15 residues. CDR1 is SGHDT and CDR2 is YYEEEE in the germline V gene. DNA for the CDR3: TGTGCCAGCAGTTGGGGACGATCGAACACCGGGGAGCTGTTTTTT. Encoded protein: CASSWGRSNTGELFF. Full variable domain (remainder filled in from reference TRBV5-6 and TRBJ2-2): DAGVTQSPTHLIKTRGQQVTLRCSPKSGHDTVSWYQQALGQGPQFIFQYYEEEERQRGNFPDRFSGHQFPNYSSELNVNALLLGDSALYLCASSWGRSNTGELFFGEGSRLTVL.

This clone is medium-sized within its sample. This chain connects TRBV30 to TRBJ2-2; TRBD1 agrees at 7 bases. The V gene end was trimmed by 1 base and the J gene end by 4 bases; junction bases not matched to a gene: 6. CDR1 GTSNPN and CDR2 SVGIG come from the germline V gene (reference sequence). The CDR3 consists of 15 residues. DNA of the CDR3: TGTGCCTGGAGTGACCTGACAGGGTTCACCGGGGAGCTGTTTTTT. Translating gives CAWSDLTGFTGELFF.

The chain combines TRBV7-9 with TRBJ2-1; D uncertain. Germline V gene sequence: CDR1 SEHNR, CDR2 FQNEAQ (reference sequence). The V end lost 3 bases, the J end lost 9 bases, and 3 bases lay between the germline ends. The CDR3 extends over 10 amino acids. CDR3 region: CASSFSEQFF. CDR3 bases: TGTGCCAGCAGCTTCAGTGAGCAGTTCTTC.

The J gene is TRBJ2-1, the V gene TRBV5-6, with a tentative D call TRBD1 (6 bases). The CDR3 runs to 17 residues. Trimming stripped 0 bases from V and 3 bases from J, with 16 bases between. The germline V gene has CDR1 SGHDT and CDR2 YYEEEE. The CDR3 protein is CASSLEGGDTLYNEQFF. In DNA form, the CDR3 reads TGTGCCAGCAGCTTGGAGGGTGGGGACACGCTCTACAATGAGCAGTTCTTC.